This TCR beta chain stems from a study of cytotoxic CD8 clonotypes in ibrutinib-treated CLL. Broader study findings: Having risen at ibrutinib response, clonality had fallen back toward baseline by progression.

For TCR beta libraries, around 2 micrograms of genomic DNA were obtained from cryopreserved PBMCs. The protocol was immunoSEQ multiplex PCR, while the TCRdb copy is restricted to in-frame clones and leaves out a portion. The sample has approximately 70,000 clones; more than 70% are singletons. The CDR3 length is 15 residues. V was pared by 6 bases and J by 8 bases, with 13 bases of the junction left unmatched. Germline CDR1 and CDR2: SGHRS and YFSETQ. This clone has only one observation. Its antigen is unknown. This clonotype originated in a human donor with chronic lymphocytic leukemia. V gene TRBV5-1 combines with J gene TRBJ1-4, with 7 nucleotides matching TRBD1. The input for sequencing was PBMCs, taken at disease progression, from a patient treated with ibrutinib. CDR3 sequence (DNA): TGCGCCAGCACCGGGACAGAACGTGGGAAAGAAAAACTGTTTTTT. Translation gives CASTGTERGKEKLFF.